These 31 T cell receptor beta chains originate from one sample sequenced in a study of beta chain features in type 1 diabetes. Whole-study findings and limits: When Type 1 diabetes patients were examined, their TCRB CDR3s proved moderately but significantly shorter in all four CD4+ subsets.

TCRB transcripts that were expressed got sequenced, as all of the isolated RNA had been reverse transcribed. The table came from immunoSEQ multiplex PCR; TCRdb's copy has only in-frame clones and leaves some out. The table shows around 650,000 clones, with around 12% occurring only once. No antigen has been identified for these receptors. The sample consisted of naive CD4+ T cells from blood. These receptors originate from a man between 25 and 39 years old with type 1 diabetes.

This rearrangement joins TRBV28 to TRBJ2-2; D is possibly TRBD1 (5 bases). Germline V gene sequence: CDR1 MDHEN, CDR2 SYDVKM. CDR3 length equals 16 residues. The germline V and J ends were trimmed by 6 bases and 1 base, with 15 bases remaining between them. In DNA, the CDR3 is TGTGCCAGCAGCTGGACACCAATAGGGAACACCGGGGAGCTGTTTTTT. Translating it yields CASSWTPIGNTGELFF.

This clone came up a few times. The rearrangement joins TRBV29-1 to TRBJ2-5; a possible D gene is TRBD1 (5 bases). This CDR3 has 11 residues. CDR1 and CDR2 (germline): SQVTM, ANQGSEA. Trimming took off 7 bases at V and 5 bases at J, with 11 bases between the two ends. The CDR3 coding sequence is TGCAGCGAAGGAAGGGGTGAGACCCAGTACTTC. Encoded protein: CSEGRGETQYF.

This sequence joins TRBV7-9 and TRBJ1-1; TRBD1 matches 7 bases. The CDR3 spans 12 residues. The J segment lost 6 bases and the V segment lost 6 bases, leaving 4 bases of the junction unmatched. Germline-derived CDR1 and CDR2 are SEHNR and FQNEAQ (reference sequence). In nucleotides, the CDR3 is TGTGCCAGCAGGTCGGGACAGTCTGAAGCTTTCTTT. Translating gives CASRSGQSEAFF.

This clone came up a few times. This chain connects TRBV9 to TRBJ1-1, with 7 nucleotides matching TRBD1. From germline, CDR1 is SGDLS and CDR2 YYNGEE. After removal of 3 bases from V and 1 base from J, the junction contained 9 bases not matched to a gene. This CDR3 spans 16 amino acids. The DNA of the CDR3 is TGTGCCAGCAGCGGACGCCTGACAGGGACGAACACTGAAGCTTTCTTT. It yields the protein CASSGRLTGTNTEAFF.

This clone came up a few times. The V gene is TRBV4-3, the J gene TRBJ2-5; D is unresolved. Germline lookup yields CDR1 LGHNA and CDR2 YSLEER. The V end lost 2 bases, the J end lost 3 bases, and 13 bases lay between the germline ends. The CDR3 consists of 15 residues. CDR3 sequence reads: CASSQQLRKEETQYF. DNA of the CDR3: TGCGCCAGCAGCCAACAGCTCAGAAAGGAAGAGACCCAGTACTTC.

The V gene is TRBV7-9, the J gene TRBJ2-5, with TRBD1 matching 7 bases. CDR3 length: 14 residues. J was trimmed by 1 base and V by 3 bases; bases with no gene match: 2. In germline, CDR1 is SEHNR, CDR2 FQNEAQ (reference sequence). CDR3 DNA sequence: TGTGCCAGCAGCTTCGGACAGGTCCAAGAGACCCAGTACTTC. This translates into CASSFGQVQETQYF.

The J gene is TRBJ1-4, the V gene TRBV2, with D possibly matching TRBD1 (6 bases). Trimming took off 8 bases at V and 8 bases at J, with 15 bases between the two ends. Germline CDR1 and CDR2: SNHLY and FYNNEI. There are 13 residues in the CDR3. The DNA for the CDR3 is TGTGCCAGCGGCAGGGGTCTGAGCGAAAAACTGTTTTTT. Translating it yields CASGRGLSEKLFF.

In its sample, this clone was seen a few times. The rearrangement links TRBV5-4 to TRBJ2-7; unclear D gene. The CDR3 contains 15 residues. Trimming removed 4 bases from V and 2 bases from J, with 16 bases in between. Germline assignment: CDR1 SGHNT and CDR2 YYREEE (reference sequence). CDR3 nucleotide sequence: TGTGCCAGCAGCCGGGCTTTTGGAGCCGCCTACGAGCAGTACTTC. This translates into CASSRAFGAAYEQYF. Together with reference TRBV5-4 and TRBJ2-7, the CDR3 gives the full variable domain: ETGVTQSPTHLIKTRGQQVTLRCSSQSGHNTVSWYQQALGQGPQFIFQYYREEENGRGNFPPRFSGLQFPNYSSELNVNALELDDSALYLCASSRAFGAAYEQYFGPGTRLTVT.

This chain links TRBV7-2 with TRBJ2-7, with D unresolved. With 1 base removed from V and 4 bases from J, the gap between germline ends came to 11 bases. This CDR3 region has 14 residues. Germline V gene data show CDR1 as SGHTA and CDR2 as FQGNSA. CDR3 region: CASSLGTVLYEQYF. Written as DNA, the CDR3 is TGTGCCAGCAGCTTAGGAACAGTCCTGTACGAGCAGTACTTC.

V gene TRBV7-2 combines with J gene TRBJ2-7; the D gene is possibly TRBD1 (6 bases). Per the germline V gene, CDR1 is SGHTA and CDR2 is FQGNSA. This CDR3 contains 13 residues. V was shortened by 4 bases and J by 10 bases, with 17 bases between the two germline ends. CDR3 nucleotides: TGTGCCAGCAGCTCAAGACAGGCTTCGTATCAGTACTTC. Encoded protein: CASSSRQASYQYF.

This clone has a handful of counts. The V gene is TRBV28, the J gene TRBJ2-6; TRBD1 or TRBD2 may be the D gene (6 bases each). This CDR3 comprises 15 residues. Trimming shortened V by 4 bases and J by 3 bases, and 10 bases separated the two germline ends. Germline loops: CDR1 MDHEN, CDR2 SYDVKM. The CDR3: CASSSRGLGANVLTF. CDR3 nucleotides: TGTGCCAGCAGTTCCCGGGGGCTTGGGGCCAACGTCCTGACTTTC.

This clone was observed a few times. This chain's CDR3 is CASSLSGLTGELFF. For the CDR3, the DNA is TGTGCCAGCAGTTTATCGGGCTTGACCGGGGAGCTGTTTTTT. The chain couples TRBV27 to TRBJ2-2; no clear D. This CDR3 region has 14 residues. Germline loops: CDR1 MNHEY, CDR2 SMNVEV (reference sequence). V lost 0 bases and J lost 5, with 7 bases in between.

This sequence joins TRBV5-1 and TRBJ2-7; 8 nucleotides line up with TRBD2. The J segment lost 1 base and the V segment lost 5 bases, leaving 8 bases of the junction unmatched. CDR1 is SGHRS, CDR2 YFSETQ, per germline. CDR3 length: 15 residues. The CDR3 DNA reads TGCGCCAGCAGTACCTCGGCGGGGGGATCCTACGAGCAGTACTTC. It yields the protein CASSTSAGGSYEQYF. The full variable domain, rest sourced from reference TRBV5-1 and TRBJ2-7, is KAGVTQTPRYLIKTRGQQVTLSCSPISGHRSVSWYQQTPGQGLQFLFEYFSETQRNKGNFPGRFSGRQFSNSRSEMNVSTLELGDSALYLCASSTSAGGSYEQYFGPGTRLTVT.

The CDR3: CASSWGQGQETQYF. In nucleotides, the CDR3 is TGTGCCAGCAGCTGGGGGCAGGGCCAAGAGACCCAGTACTTC. V usage is TRBV11-1 and J usage is TRBJ2-5, with TRBD1 as a possible D gene (6 bases). V was cut by 4 bases and J by 1 base, with 10 bases left in between. The CDR3 totals 14 residues. The V gene's germline CDR1 is SGHAT and CDR2 FQDESV (reference sequence).

The rearrangement joins TRBV2 to TRBJ1-5; a possible D gene is TRBD1 (6 bases). Germline V gives CDR1 SNHLY, CDR2 FYNNEI. The CDR3 totals 14 residues. V dropped 7 bases and J dropped 3 bases, with 13 bases sitting between them. In nucleotides, the CDR3 is TGTGCCAGCAATGTGAGGGGGGACAATCAGCCCCAGCATTTT. Translation: CASNVRGDNQPQHF.

This clone was detected a few times. This rearrangement joins TRBV13 to TRBJ2-1; possibly TRBD1 or TRBD2 for D (5 bases each). This CDR3 is built from 15 residues. The V gene's germline CDR1 is PRHDT and CDR2 FYEKMQ (reference sequence). Trimming took 5 bases from V and 6 from J, leaving 17 bases between them. The CDR3 sequence: CASSHRDPVINEQFF. CDR3 nucleotide sequence: TGTGCCAGCAGCCACCGGGACCCGGTAATCAATGAGCAGTTCTTC.

This chain uses TRBV30 with TRBJ2-5; TRBD1 agrees at 7 bases. The ends lost 3 bases at V and 3 bases at J; junction bases unmatched: 7. The length of the CDR3 is 14 residues. CDR1 is GTSNPN and CDR2 is SVGIG in the germline V gene (reference sequence). CDR3 amino acids: CAWRGTGVKETQYF. CDR3 sequence (DNA): TGTGCCTGGAGGGGAACAGGGGTAAAAGAGACCCAGTACTTC.

This clone was detected only a few times. The rearrangement uses TRBV2 and TRBJ2-3, with TRBD2 matching 11 bases. The germline CDR1 and CDR2 sequences are SNHLY and FYNNEI. The V and J ends lost 7 bases and 6 bases, in that order; junction bases with no gene match: 9. The CDR3 runs to 15 residues. The CDR3 DNA reads TGTGCCAGCAACCAACTAGCGGGGGTTGAGGATACGCAGTATTTT. It encodes CASNQLAGVEDTQYF.

This clone came up a few times. This rearrangement joins TRBV19 to TRBJ1-2; the D is unclear. The V end was cut by 5 bases, the J end by 4 bases, with 14 bases between. The CDR3 sequence is 14 residues long. CDR1 and CDR2 (germline): LNHDA, SQIVND (reference sequence). The DNA for the CDR3 is TGTGCCAGTAGTCAACAGACCCTGCCCTATGGCTACACCTTC. Protein sequence: CASSQQTLPYGYTF. The variable domain in full, with the rest retrieved from reference TRBV19 and TRBJ1-2, is DGGITQSPKYLFRKEGQNVTLSCEQNLNHDAMYWYRQDPGQGLRLIYYSQIVNDFQKGDIAEGYSVSREKKESFPLTVTSAQKNPTAFYLCASSQQTLPYGYTFGSGTRLTVV.

The chain combines TRBV10-3 with TRBJ1-5; the D gene is possibly TRBD1 (6 bases). Per germline, CDR1 ENHRY and CDR2 SYGVKD. The CDR3 sequence is 15 residues long. V lost 2 bases to trimming and J lost 7 bases, with 15 bases between them. The CDR3 DNA follows: TGTGCCATCAGTGAGCGGGGGCCCGCCCCCCAGCCCCAGCATTTT. As protein: CAISERGPAPQPQHF.

Comments on this clone: Other DNA sequences from this sample encode an identical CDR3 as well. The chain has TRBV29-1 and TRBJ2-3; D may be TRBD1 (6 bases). CDR1 is SQVTM and CDR2 is ANQGSEA in the germline V gene. CDR3 length: 12 amino acids. The CDR3, as DNA: TGCAGTGTGGACAGCGGCACAGATACGCAGTATTTT. Protein: CSVDSGTDTQYF.

DNA for the CDR3: TGTGCCAGCAGTTTCGCGACGGAGGGGAATGAGCAGTTCTTC. Its translation: CASSFATEGNEQFF. The chain joins TRBV6-5 to TRBJ2-1; perhaps TRBD2 as D (6 bases). Germline V CDR1 and CDR2: MNHEY, SVGAGI. The CDR3 length is 14 residues. V was pared by 4 bases and J by 7 bases, with 14 bases between.

The chain employs TRBV6-5 and TRBJ2-7, with 14 positions matching TRBD2. V gave up 4 bases and J gave up 2 bases; unmatched junction bases: 4. Germline CDR1 reads MNHEY; CDR2 reads SVGAGI. The CDR3 length is 16 residues. CDR3 sequence: CASSFGTSGGPYEQYF. The CDR3 DNA follows: TGTGCCAGCAGTTTTGGGACTAGCGGGGGTCCCTACGAGCAGTACTTC.

The rearrangement links TRBV6-1 to TRBJ2-7; D is possibly TRBD1 (6 bases). Trimming left V 4 bases short and J 0 bases short, with 7 bases between. Germline V CDR1 and CDR2: MNHNS, SASEGT. There are 13 residues in the CDR3. CDR3 sequence: CASSVDSSYEQYF. Here the CDR3 DNA reads TGTGCCAGCAGTGTGGACAGCTCCTACGAGCAGTACTTC.

This sequence joins TRBV30 and TRBJ2-3; the D is unclear. The CDR3 runs 13 residues. Per germline, CDR1 GTSNPN and CDR2 SVGIG (reference sequence). V shed 0 bases and J shed 1 base, with 5 bases lying between them. CDR3 bases: TGTGCCTGGAGTGTAACAGGCACAGATACGCAGTATTTT. It specifies CAWSVTGTDTQYF.

This clone appeared a few times. The genes are TRBV20-1 and TRBJ2-7; D gene unclear. This CDR3 spans 11 amino acids. V gave up 5 bases and J gave up 7 bases, with 12 bases separating them. CDR1 and CDR2 (germline): DFQATT, SNEGSKA (reference sequence). The CDR3 is CSALVTWEQYF. CDR3 DNA: TGCAGTGCTCTAGTAACGTGGGAGCAGTACTTC.

This clone was detected a few times. The rearrangement joins TRBV25-1 to TRBJ2-1, with 9 bases lining up with TRBD2. This CDR3 is built from 14 residues. CDR1 MGHDK and CDR2 SYGVNS come from the germline V gene. The ends lost 4 bases at V and 9 bases at J; junction bases unmatched: 7. CDR3 coding DNA: TGTGCCAGCAGTGGACGACTAGCGGATGTTGAGCAGTTCTTC. This codes for CASSGRLADVEQFF.

A few counts support this clone. CDR3: CASSFGGAETDTQYF. In DNA form, the CDR3 reads TGTGCCAGCAGCTTTGGGGGCGCAGAGACAGATACGCAGTATTTT. The V gene is TRBV11-2, the J gene TRBJ2-3, with D tentatively TRBD1 (6 bases). This CDR3 contains 15 residues. Trimming left V 3 bases short and J 3 bases short, with 13 bases between. In germline, CDR1 is SGHAT, CDR2 FQNNGV.

This clone was counted only a few times. The rearrangement uses TRBV5-5 and TRBJ1-2; D is undetermined. The CDR3 extends over 13 amino acids. The V gene lost 5 bases and the J gene lost 5 bases, with 13 bases spanning the gap. Germline V lookup: CDR1 SGHKS, CDR2 YYEKEE (reference sequence). CDR3 coding DNA: TGTGCCAGCAGTCCCTCGAGCGCTTATGGCTACACCTTC. Translating it yields CASSPSSAYGYTF. Supplemented by reference TRBV5-5 and TRBJ1-2, the full variable domain reads DAGVTQSPTHLIKTRGQQVTLRCSPISGHKSVSWYQQVLGQGPQFIFQYYEKEERGRGNFPDRFSARQFPNYSSELNVNALLLGDSALYLCASSPSSAYGYTFGSGTRLTVV.

This clone was counted only a few times. V and J are TRBV5-6 and TRBJ1-3, with D possibly matching TRBD1 (5 bases). Germline V gene data show CDR1 as SGHDT and CDR2 as YYEEEE. V was shortened by 4 bases and J by 0 bases, with 11 bases between the two germline ends. CDR3 length equals 15 residues. CDR3 DNA: TGTGCCAGCAGCCTCAGGGTACTCTCTGGAAACACCATATATTTT. It is translated as CASSLRVLSGNTIYF.

V and J are TRBV7-9 and TRBJ2-7, with 12 bases fitting TRBD1. The CDR3 totals 16 residues. V lost 5 bases to trimming and J lost 3 bases; unmatched junction nucleotides: 8. Germline loops: CDR1 SEHNR, CDR2 FQNEAQ (reference sequence). The CDR3 here is CASSGPGQGAVYEQYF. The CDR3 DNA reads TGTGCCAGCAGCGGCCCGGGACAGGGGGCCGTCTACGAGCAGTACTTC.